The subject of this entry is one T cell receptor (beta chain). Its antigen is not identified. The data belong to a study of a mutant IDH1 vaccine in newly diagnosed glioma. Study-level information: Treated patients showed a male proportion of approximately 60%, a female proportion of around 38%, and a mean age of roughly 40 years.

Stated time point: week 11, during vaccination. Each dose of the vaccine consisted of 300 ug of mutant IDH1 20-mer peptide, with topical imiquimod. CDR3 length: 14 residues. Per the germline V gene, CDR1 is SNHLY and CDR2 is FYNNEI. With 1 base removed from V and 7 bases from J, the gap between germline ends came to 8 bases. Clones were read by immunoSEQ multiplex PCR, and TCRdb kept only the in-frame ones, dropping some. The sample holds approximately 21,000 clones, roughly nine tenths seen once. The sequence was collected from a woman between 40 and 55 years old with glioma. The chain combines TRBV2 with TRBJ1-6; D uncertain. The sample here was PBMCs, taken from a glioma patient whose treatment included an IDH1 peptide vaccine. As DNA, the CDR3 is TGTGCCAGCAGTGAAGGGGCAGGAAATTCACCCCTCCACTTT. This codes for CASSEGAGNSPLHF.